This TCR beta chain was recorded in a study of breast tumors, draining lymph nodes, adjacent tissues. This clonotype showed up many times. As yet, its antigen is unknown. TCRdb itself ran the multiplex PCR reads through MiXCR, one entry per CDR3 protein. The sample shows about 46,000 distinct CDR3 sequences, under 25% of them seen only once. The study, taken as a whole, reports: The data were judged consistent with most tumor T cells coming from lymph node and expanding in tumor. Compared with lymph nodes, tumors were less diverse; compared with nontumor tissue, more. Compared with basal-like, luminal-like tumors shared significantly more repertoire with nontumor tissue. Data only fit, rather than demonstrated, lymph node origin of most tumor T cells.

CDR1 and CDR2 from the germline V gene are MGHRA and YSYEKL. V was pared by 2 bases and J by 0 bases, with 10 bases between. The CDR3 contains 16 residues. The TCR was taken from a female donor with breast cancer. Some clones in this sample may be carry-over from other donors' samples. This chain links TRBV4-1 with TRBJ1-4; D might be TRBD1 (5 bases). What was sequenced was breast tumor tissue. This CDR3 reads CASSQRDSATNEKLFF. CDR3 in DNA: TGCGCCAGCAGCCAACGCGACAGTGCAACTAATGAAAAACTGTTTTTT.